This TCR beta chain was found in a study of spatial heterogeneity in lung cancer. About the study: Samples were donated by 72 untreated early-stage non-small cell lung cancer patients.

Concerning this clonotype itself: The antigen is unknown.

One entry per CDR3 protein, called by TCRdb with MiXCR from the 5' RACE reads. This table holds 45,000 to 55,000 distinct CDR3 sequences, 12% found once. Time point described: blood at routine non-recurrence follow-up after resection. Study-level findings and limits: Circulating ubiquitous expanded tumor TCRs were observed more frequently at resection than at follow-up.

The CDR3 extends over 13 amino acids. The V end was cut by 4 bases, the J end by 0 bases, with 6 bases between. Germline-derived CDR1 and CDR2 are SGHKS and YYEKEE (reference sequence). The rearrangement links TRBV5-5 to TRBJ2-3; D may match TRBD1 or TRBD2 (5 bases each). The specimen was PBMCs, collected at follow-up. The TCR was taken from a male donor with early-stage non-small cell lung cancer. This CDR3 is CASSRDSTDTQYF. The CDR3 coding sequence is TGTGCCAGCAGCCGGGACAGCACAGATACGCAGTATTTT.